The 3 T cell receptor beta chains reported below all come from one sample, sequenced in a study of T cell responses to AZD1222 COVID-19 vaccine. The assay was immunoSEQ multiplex PCR, and TCRdb's table has in-frame clones only and misses some. Among around 110,000 clones, approximately 90% were seen once, and the ten largest hold 4.8%. The sequencing used peripheral blood, collected 28 days after the second AZD1222 dose. The source is an adult who received the AZD1222 COVID-19 vaccine.

This clone was observed a few times. The rearrangement links TRBV6-1 to TRBJ1-1; a weak D match, TRBD1 (5 bases). V dropped 2 bases and J dropped 6 bases, with 13 bases sitting between them. CDR1 and CDR2 (germline): MNHNS, SASEGT. The CDR3 loop spans 14 amino acids. The CDR3 DNA sequence: TGTGCCAGCAGTGAATACACAGGTGGAGCTGAAGCTTTCTTT. Its protein is CASSEYTGGAEAFF.

The chain joins TRBV5-1 to TRBJ2-5; D is undetermined. CDR3 length: 14 amino acids. Trimming took off 3 bases at V and 2 bases at J, with 11 bases between the two ends. The germline V gene has CDR1 SGHRS and CDR2 YFSETQ. The DNA of the CDR3 is TGCGCCAGCAGCTCGCTAGGGCAACAAGAGACCCAGTACTTC. Translation gives CASSSLGQQETQYF.

This chain connects TRBV2 to TRBJ1-2, with 8 bases identical to TRBD1. Germline CDR1 and CDR2: SNHLY and FYNNEI. The CDR3 has 14 amino acids. The J segment lost 5 bases and the V segment lost 8 bases, leaving 10 bases of the junction unmatched. CDR3 DNA sequence: TGTGCCAGCCCTACAGGGGGATTTGGATATGGCTACACCTTC. It is translated as CASPTGGFGYGYTF.